This T cell receptor (beta chain) is drawn from a study of blood T cell repertoires in COVID-19. Study overall: Material from acute and convalescent COVID-19 was sourced from the United States, Italy and Spain. PBMCs, B-cell-depleted T cells, or T cells were the source of the cDNA or gDNA that made up the material.

The authors' processing: Reference gene primer amplification gave estimated nucleated cell counts. TCRdb keeps only in-frame clones here, not all; method: immunoSEQ multiplex PCR. The D gene and trimming were derived from the DNA, and the V and J assignments and clone size from that table. This sample has roughly 250,000 clones; approximately 83% occur once, and the top ten carry over 7.5%. With 1 base removed from V and 8 bases from J, the gap between germline ends came to 9 bases. Germline V gene sequence: CDR1 LNHDA, CDR2 SQIVND (reference sequence). The CDR3 totals 13 residues. The sequenced material came from peripheral blood. The J gene is TRBJ2-1, the V gene TRBV19; unclear D gene. This clonotype originated in a woman at least 80 years old with acute or convalescent COVID-19. In DNA, the CDR3 is TGTGCCAGTAGTATAGTTTTGAGCGATGAGCAGTTCTTC. This sequence encodes CASSIVLSDEQFF. Filled out from reference TRBV19 and TRBJ2-1, the complete variable domain reads DGGITQSPKYLFRKEGQNVTLSCEQNLNHDAMYWYRQDPGQGLRLIYYSQIVNDFQKGDIAEGYSVSREKKESFPLTVTSAQKNPTAFYLCASSIVLSDEQFFGPGTRLTVL.